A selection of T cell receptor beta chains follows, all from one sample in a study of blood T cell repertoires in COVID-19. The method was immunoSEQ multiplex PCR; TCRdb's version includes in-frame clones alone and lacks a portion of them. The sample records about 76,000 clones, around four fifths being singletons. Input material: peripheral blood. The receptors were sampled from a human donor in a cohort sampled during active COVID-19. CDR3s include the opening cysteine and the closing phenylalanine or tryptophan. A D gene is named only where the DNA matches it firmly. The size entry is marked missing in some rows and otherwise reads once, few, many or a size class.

CDR3nt: TGTGCCAGCAGCTTCCGGGGTCGGATTGAATTCAATGAGCAGTTCTTC
CDR3aa: CASSFRGRIEFNEQFF
j_gene: TRBJ2-1
abundance: -
v_gene: TRBV5-5
d_gene: -

CDR3nt: TGTGCCAGCTCACCACCGGCGGGAGGCTATGGCTACACCTTC
CDR3aa: CASSPPAGGYGYTF
j_gene: TRBJ1-2
abundance: -
v_gene: TRBV18
d_gene: -

CDR3nt: TGTGCCAGTAGTATGTGGCGGGGGTCCTCCTACGAGCAGTACTTC
CDR3aa: CASSMWRGSSYEQYF
j_gene: TRBJ2-7
abundance: -
v_gene: TRBV19
d_gene: TRBD2

CDR3nt: TGTGCCAGCACCCTAGGGGGAGGGTGGCAGGAGACCCAGTACTTC
CDR3aa: CASTLGGGWQETQYF
j_gene: TRBJ2-5
abundance: few
v_gene: TRBV3-1/TRBV3-2
d_gene: -

CDR3nt: TGTGCCAGCAGTTTGGCAGGGGGAAGGGAAAAACTGTTTTTT
CDR3aa: CASSLAGGREKLFF
j_gene: TRBJ1-4
abundance: -
v_gene: TRBV28
d_gene: TRBD1

CDR3nt: TGTGCCAGCAGCCGCAGGACAGGGGGGCGCAATGTGAATTCACCCCTCCACTTT
CDR3aa: CASSRRTGGRNVNSPLHF
j_gene: TRBJ1-6
abundance: few
v_gene: TRBV6-2/TRBV6-3
d_gene: TRBD1

CDR3nt: TGTGCCAGCAGCTCAGGTGGCATAGGGACCCAGTACTTC
CDR3aa: CASSSGGIGTQYF
j_gene: TRBJ2-5
abundance: -
v_gene: TRBV12-3/TRBV12-4
d_gene: -

CDR3nt: TGTGCCAGTAGTACGGACAGGGGCCTGGCCTACACCTTC
CDR3aa: CASSTDRGLAYTF
j_gene: TRBJ1-2
abundance: -
v_gene: TRBV19
d_gene: TRBD1

CDR3nt: TGTGCCAGCAGCGCGCGGGGACAGGGGGTCAATCAGCCCCAGCATTTT
CDR3aa: CASSARGQGVNQPQHF
j_gene: TRBJ1-5
abundance: -
v_gene: TRBV6-2/TRBV6-3
d_gene: TRBD1

CDR3nt: TGTGCCAGCAGCCAAGACGACAGGGTGTATACGCAGTATTTT
CDR3aa: CASSQDDRVYTQYF
j_gene: TRBJ2-3
abundance: -
v_gene: TRBV3-1/TRBV3-2
d_gene: TRBD1

CDR3nt: TGTGCCAGCAGTCCGGGGGTCTACGAGCAGTACTTC
CDR3aa: CASSPGVYEQYF
j_gene: TRBJ2-7
abundance: -
v_gene: TRBV12-3/TRBV12-4
d_gene: -

CDR3nt: TGCGCCAGCAGCCAAGCTTTTTCCTTTGCGAACACCGGGGAGCTGTTTTTT
CDR3aa: CASSQAFSFANTGELFF
j_gene: TRBJ2-2
abundance: -
v_gene: TRBV4-1
d_gene: -

CDR3nt: TGCGCCAGCAGCCAACTTCCCGGGGGAGATCAGCCCCAGCATTTT
CDR3aa: CASSQLPGGDQPQHF
j_gene: TRBJ1-5
abundance: -
v_gene: TRBV4-1
d_gene: -

CDR3nt: TGCGCCAGCAGCTTGCAGGGTAACACCGGGGAGCTGTTTTTT
CDR3aa: CASSLQGNTGELFF
j_gene: TRBJ2-2
abundance: -
v_gene: TRBV5-1
d_gene: -

CDR3nt: TGTGCCAGTAGTTCCCGACTAGCGGGGGGCCACAATGAGCAGTTCTTC
CDR3aa: CASSSRLAGGHNEQFF
j_gene: TRBJ2-1
abundance: -
v_gene: TRBV19
d_gene: TRBD2

CDR3nt: TGCGCCAGCAGCTTGAGCAGGGGAAATTCCCAAGAGACCCAGTACTTC
CDR3aa: CASSLSRGNSQETQYF
j_gene: TRBJ2-5
abundance: few
v_gene: TRBV5-1
d_gene: -

CDR3nt: TGTGCCAGCAGTGAACAGGGAGGAAACACCATATATTTT
CDR3aa: CASSEQGGNTIYF
j_gene: TRBJ1-3
abundance: once
v_gene: TRBV6-1
d_gene: -

CDR3nt: TGCGCCAGCAGCTTATTGGACAGTTCTTCCTACGAGCAGTACTTC
CDR3aa: CASSLLDSSSYEQYF
j_gene: TRBJ2-7
abundance: -
v_gene: TRBV5-1
d_gene: -

CDR3nt: TGTGCCAGCAGCATTACAGGGGGTCCCTACAATGAGCAGTTCTTC
CDR3aa: CASSITGGPYNEQFF
j_gene: TRBJ2-1
abundance: -
v_gene: TRBV9
d_gene: TRBD1

CDR3nt: TGCAGCGTTGAACTAACCCCTTGGAGGGGGACAGGGCAGAGTAGTAATGAAAAACTGTTTTTT
CDR3aa: CSVELTPWRGTGQSSNEKLFF
j_gene: TRBJ1-4
abundance: many
v_gene: TRBV29-1
d_gene: TRBD1

CDR3nt: TGTGCCAGCAGCACCGGACAGGGGTTGTATGGCTACACCTTC
CDR3aa: CASSTGQGLYGYTF
j_gene: TRBJ1-2
abundance: few
v_gene: TRBV5-4
d_gene: TRBD1

CDR3nt: TGCGCCAGCACCCGAGGGCCCTCAGAAGATACGCAGTATTTT
CDR3aa: CASTRGPSEDTQYF
j_gene: TRBJ2-3
abundance: -
v_gene: TRBV5-1
d_gene: -

CDR3nt: TGCGCCAGCAGCCGAGCTTATAGACAGGGGCCCCCCTATGGCTACACCTTC
CDR3aa: CASSRAYRQGPPYGYTF
j_gene: TRBJ1-2
abundance: -
v_gene: TRBV4-1
d_gene: TRBD1

CDR3nt: TGTGCCAGCAGTGAAAACAGAAACTATGGCTACACCTTC
CDR3aa: CASSENRNYGYTF
j_gene: TRBJ1-2
abundance: -
v_gene: TRBV2
d_gene: -

CDR3nt: TGTGCCATCCGGGGCGGGGGGACCAACTCCTACAATGAGCAGTTCTTC
CDR3aa: CAIRGGGTNSYNEQFF
j_gene: TRBJ2-1
abundance: -
v_gene: TRBV10-3
d_gene: TRBD2

CDR3nt: TGTGCCAGCAGCTTAGGGGAGGGGGGTTGGACAGATACGCAGTATTTT
CDR3aa: CASSLGEGGWTDTQYF
j_gene: TRBJ2-3
abundance: -
v_gene: TRBV7-2
d_gene: -

CDR3nt: TGCAGCGTTAAAAGCGGGGGTTGGAATGAGCAGTTCTTC
CDR3aa: CSVKSGGWNEQFF
j_gene: TRBJ2-1
abundance: few
v_gene: TRBV29-1
d_gene: TRBD2

CDR3nt: TGCGCCAGCAGCTTGGAACGGCAAGAGACCCAGTACTTC
CDR3aa: CASSLERQETQYF
j_gene: TRBJ2-5
abundance: -
v_gene: TRBV5-1
d_gene: -

CDR3nt: TGTGCCAGCAGGGACAGGGAATCTAACTATGGCTACACCTTC
CDR3aa: CASRDRESNYGYTF
j_gene: TRBJ1-2
abundance: -
v_gene: TRBV2
d_gene: TRBD1

CDR3nt: TGTGCCAGCAGTGAAGGGACGGGAGCCTACGAGCAGTACTTC
CDR3aa: CASSEGTGAYEQYF
j_gene: TRBJ2-7
abundance: -
v_gene: TRBV2
d_gene: -

CDR3nt: TGTGCCAGCCATCCTCTTGGCGGGGCCAACGTCCTGACTTTC
CDR3aa: CASHPLGGANVLTF
j_gene: TRBJ2-6
abundance: -
v_gene: TRBV21-1
d_gene: -

CDR3nt: TGTGCCAGCAGCTGGGCCCTGAACACTGAAGCTTTCTTT
CDR3aa: CASSWALNTEAFF
j_gene: TRBJ1-1
abundance: -
v_gene: TRBV7-8
d_gene: -

CDR3nt: TGTGCCAGCAGCTTGGCCCGTAGCGGGCGACGCACCAATACGCAGTATTTT
CDR3aa: CASSLARSGRRTNTQYF
j_gene: TRBJ2-3
abundance: -
v_gene: TRBV5-4
d_gene: TRBD2

CDR3nt: TGTGCCAGTAGTAACAGCTATCCCGAGGGTGGGGATAATGAAAAACTGTTTTTT
CDR3aa: CASSNSYPEGGDNEKLFF
j_gene: TRBJ1-4
abundance: once
v_gene: TRBV19
d_gene: -

CDR3nt: TGTGCCAGCAGTTTCCGACAGGGAAGGGGTTCACCCCTCCACTTT
CDR3aa: CASSFRQGRGSPLHF
j_gene: TRBJ1-6
abundance: -
v_gene: TRBV6-5
d_gene: TRBD1

CDR3nt: TGTGCCAGCAGCCAAGATCAGCGGAACTCTGGGGCCAACGTCCTGACTTTC
CDR3aa: CASSQDQRNSGANVLTF
j_gene: TRBJ2-6
abundance: once
v_gene: TRBV4-2
d_gene: -

CDR3nt: TGTGCCAGCAGCCATAGGACATCGTACAATGAGCAGTTCTTC
CDR3aa: CASSHRTSYNEQFF
j_gene: TRBJ2-1
abundance: -
v_gene: TRBV3-1/TRBV3-2
d_gene: -

CDR3nt: TGTGCCAGCAGCCAAAACAGGGGGACTGAAGCTTTCTTT
CDR3aa: CASSQNRGTEAFF
j_gene: TRBJ1-1
abundance: -
v_gene: TRBV14
d_gene: TRBD1

CDR3nt: TGTGCCAGCATGCGGTGGGGACTGAACAATGAAAAACTGTTTTTT
CDR3aa: CASMRWGLNNEKLFF
j_gene: TRBJ1-4
abundance: few
v_gene: TRBV2
d_gene: -

CDR3nt: TGTGCCAGCAGCCAAGCCAGGGGATCCCCTGAAGCTTTCTTT
CDR3aa: CASSQARGSPEAFF
j_gene: TRBJ1-1
abundance: once
v_gene: TRBV14
d_gene: -

CDR3nt: TGCGCCAGCAGCCTCAGGACAGACTATAATTCACCCCTCCACTTT
CDR3aa: CASSLRTDYNSPLHF
j_gene: TRBJ1-6
abundance: -
v_gene: TRBV5-1
d_gene: -

CDR3nt: TGTGCCAGCAGCTCGAGCGGGGGCCACGCCTCCTACAATGAGCAGTTCTTC
CDR3aa: CASSSSGGHASYNEQFF
j_gene: TRBJ2-1
abundance: -
v_gene: TRBV11-3
d_gene: TRBD2

CDR3nt: TGTGCCACCAGTTTACAGGGGACCCCTAGCACAGATACGCAGTATTTT
CDR3aa: CATSLQGTPSTDTQYF
j_gene: TRBJ2-3
abundance: -
v_gene: TRBV24-1
d_gene: TRBD1

CDR3nt: TGTGCCAGCAGCCAAGGTCCCAGTAACTATGGCTACACCTTC
CDR3aa: CASSQGPSNYGYTF
j_gene: TRBJ1-2
abundance: -
v_gene: TRBV3-1/TRBV3-2
d_gene: -

CDR3nt: TGCGCCAGCCACAGAGCTTGGGGGGGGACCACAGATACGCAGTATTTT
CDR3aa: CASHRAWGGTTDTQYF
j_gene: TRBJ2-3
abundance: -
v_gene: TRBV5-1
d_gene: TRBD2

CDR3nt: TGTGCCAGCAGTGAGGACAGGGGGTACTATGGCTACACCTTC
CDR3aa: CASSEDRGYYGYTF
j_gene: TRBJ1-2
abundance: few
v_gene: TRBV6-1
d_gene: TRBD1

CDR3nt: TGCGCCAGCAGCTTGGAGGGACAGGGTTTAACTAACTATGGCTACACCTTC
CDR3aa: CASSLEGQGLTNYGYTF
j_gene: TRBJ1-2
abundance: -
v_gene: TRBV5-1
d_gene: TRBD1